Each of the 30 T cell receptor beta chains below was sequenced from the same sample in a study of blood T cell repertoires in COVID-19 (TCRdb year 2020). To prepare the library, the immunoSEQ multiplex PCR assay was applied. TCRdb re-hosts the immuneACCESS table, in-frame sequences only. Its copies lack some clones; in the studies checked, an unresolved V gene accounts for under half of them, and the cause for the rest is not known. This sample lists some 250,000 clones; around nine tenths were detected once. Roughly 4.9% of the sample rests with the top ten. Sample: peripheral blood. These receptors were taken from an older woman with COVID-19, enrolled during active disease.

The chain couples TRBV5-1 to TRBJ2-5; a weak D match, TRBD2 (5 bases). Trimming took off 4 bases at V and 5 bases at J, with 9 bases between the two ends. Germline V gives CDR1 SGHRS, CDR2 YFSETQ. CDR3 length equals 12 residues. CDR3 amino acids: CASSTGWETQYF. CDR3 coding DNA: TGCGCCAGCAGCACGGGGTGGGAGACCCAGTACTTC.

The chain carries TRBV11-2 and TRBJ2-7; 7 positions agree with TRBD1. CDR1 SGHAT and CDR2 FQNNGV come from the germline V gene. With V trimmed by 5 bases and J by 0 bases, 13 bases remained unmatched. The CDR3 totals 17 residues. The CDR3 loop is CASSPGQVFMGSYEQYF. The CDR3 bases are TGTGCCAGCAGCCCCGGACAGGTTTTCATGGGCTCCTACGAGCAGTACTTC.

V gene TRBV6-2 or TRBV6-3 combines with J gene TRBJ2-2; 15 bases fit TRBD2. Germline V CDR1 and CDR2: MNHEY, SVGEGT. This CDR3 has 17 residues. The V gene end was trimmed by 2 bases and the J gene end by 3 bases; junction bases not matched to a gene: 1. The CDR3 reads CASSYGLAGGYTGELFF. CDR3 nucleotide sequence: TGTGCCAGCAGTTACGGACTAGCGGGAGGGTACACCGGGGAGCTGTTTTTT.

The chain is built from TRBV19 and TRBJ2-7, with 9 bases lining up with TRBD2. CDR1 is LNHDA and CDR2 is SQIVND in the germline V gene (reference sequence). V gave up 3 bases and J gave up 6 bases; unmatched junction bases: 9. The CDR3 is 15 residues long. The CDR3 loop is CASSIIAGVPLEQYF. DNA for the CDR3: TGTGCCAGTAGTATTATAGCGGGAGTGCCCCTCGAGCAGTACTTC.

This chain connects TRBV24-1 to TRBJ1-2, with D uncertain. Trimming removed 3 bases at V and 5 bases at J, with 15 bases between. The CDR3 is 15 amino acids. From germline, CDR1 is KGHDR and CDR2 SFDVKD. The CDR3 reads CATSDAPEGGYGYTF. DNA of the CDR3: TGTGCCACCAGTGATGCTCCCGAGGGCGGGTATGGCTACACCTTC.

V and J are TRBV10-3 and TRBJ2-1, with 8 bases fitting TRBD1. CDR3 size: 14 residues. The germline gives CDR1 ENHRY, CDR2 SYGVKD. V was pared by 10 bases and J by 0 bases, with 5 bases of the junction left unmatched. CDR3 in DNA: TGTGCCACAAGGACAGGGTCCTCCTACAATGAGCAGTTCTTC. Protein product: CATRTGSSYNEQFF.

The chain is built from TRBV6-6 and TRBJ1-5; a weak D match, TRBD1 (6 bases). V lost 4 bases and J lost 0, with 10 bases in between. CDR1 MNHNY and CDR2 SVGAGI come from the germline V gene (reference sequence). The CDR3 has 15 amino acids. The CDR3 protein is CASSSLQGSNQPQHF. As DNA, the CDR3 is TGTGCCAGCAGTTCCCTACAGGGTAGCAATCAGCCCCAGCATTTT.

The chain joins TRBV7-2 to TRBJ2-5; D unclear. Trimming stripped 1 base from V and 2 bases from J, with 8 bases between. The CDR3 is 14 amino acids. From germline, CDR1 is SGHTA and CDR2 FQGNSA. The CDR3 bases are TGTGCCAGCAGCTTAGGGCGGCAACAAGAGACCCAGTACTTC. Translation gives CASSLGRQQETQYF.

J is TRBJ2-1 and V is TRBV19; 9 nucleotides match TRBD2. This CDR3 is built from 15 residues. Per germline, CDR1 LNHDA and CDR2 SQIVND (reference sequence). With V trimmed by 9 bases and J by 2 bases, 8 bases remained unmatched. DNA for the CDR3: TGTGCCAGCGCCCAGGCTAGCGGGGCCTACAATGAGCAGTTCTTC. Translated, it gives CASAQASGAYNEQFF.

The V gene is TRBV18, the J gene TRBJ2-5; D uncertain. The CDR3 length is 13 residues. Germline CDR1 is KGHSH and CDR2 is LQKENI. With 0 bases removed from V and 5 bases from J, the gap between germline ends came to 7 bases. The CDR3 nucleotides are TGTGCCAGCTCACCACCGAGTTCGGAGACCCAGTACTTC. Encoded protein: CASSPPSSETQYF.

The rearrangement links TRBV5-1 to TRBJ2-7; 7 bases are a match to TRBD1. The CDR3 sequence is 15 residues long. Germline lookup yields CDR1 SGHRS and CDR2 YFSETQ. V was clipped by 3 bases and J by 2 bases; unmatched bases: 8. CDR3 DNA: TGCGCCAGCAGCTCGACAGGGAACTCCCCCTACGAGCAGTACTTC. The encoded protein is CASSSTGNSPYEQYF.

This clone was seen a few times. The rearrangement links TRBV9 to TRBJ2-5; perhaps TRBD1 as D (5 bases). V was shortened by 3 bases and J by 5 bases, with 14 bases between the two germline ends. CDR3 length equals 14 residues. Looked up from germline, CDR1 is SGDLS and CDR2 is YYNGEE. CDR3 protein: CASSGRGAWETQYF. The CDR3 DNA reads as TGTGCCAGCAGCGGCCGTGGGGCTTGGGAGACCCAGTACTTC.

A word on this clone: One end of the junction fails to match germline, which may point to a read error. This chain connects TRBV7-6 to TRBJ2-7; 15 bases line up with TRBD2. The CDR3 is 16 residues long. Germline loops: CDR1 SGHVS, CDR2 FNYEAQ. The CDR3 region has the DNA TGTGCCAGCAGTTTAGGGACTAGCGGGAGGCGGGACGAGCAGTACTTC. Translated, it gives CASSLGTSGRRDEQYF.

This clone was counted between two and nine times. The gene calls are TRBV30 and TRBJ1-1; the D gene is possibly TRBD1 (6 bases). Trimming stripped 2 bases from V and 4 bases from J, with 14 bases between. Germline loops: CDR1 GTSNPN, CDR2 SVGIG (reference sequence). This CDR3 has 14 amino acids. The CDR3 spells CAWSYLRGSTEAFF. CDR3 coding DNA: TGTGCCTGGAGTTACCTCAGGGGCAGCACTGAAGCTTTCTTT. Combining the CDR3 with reference TRBV30 and TRBJ1-1 gives the whole variable domain SQTIHQWPATLVQPVGSPLSLECTVEGTSNPNLYWYRQAAGRGLQLLFYSVGIGQISSEVPQNLSASRPQDRQFILSSKKLLLSDSGFYLCAWSYLRGSTEAFFGQGTRLTVV.

This chain joins TRBV18 and TRBJ1-2; D gene uncertain. Germline CDR1 KGHSH, CDR2 LQKENI. The CDR3 runs 11 residues. V lost 5 bases and J lost 2, with 3 bases in between. CDR3 bases: TGTGCCAGCTCATCAAACTATGGCTACACCTTC. It translates to CASSSNYGYTF.

The chain joins TRBV5-1 to TRBJ2-2, with 8 bases fitting TRBD1. The CDR3 covers 16 residues. Germline trimming cut 5 bases from V and 4 bases from J; bases unmatched to any gene: 10. Germline V gene sequence: CDR1 SGHRS, CDR2 YFSETQ. The CDR3 reads CASSHGSGQATGELFF. DNA of the CDR3: TGCGCCAGCAGTCACGGATCGGGACAGGCCACCGGGGAGCTGTTTTTT.

This clone has just one count. The chain uses TRBV27 and TRBJ2-1; TRBD1 agrees at 8 bases. V shed 3 bases and J 5 bases; nucleotides not matched to a gene: 12. Germline lookup yields CDR1 MNHEY and CDR2 SMNVEV (reference sequence). CDR3 length equals 17 residues. Written as DNA, the CDR3 is TGTGCCAGCAGTTTTTTATCAGGGGGCGTGGGCCACAATGAGCAGTTCTTC. This gives the protein CASSFLSGGVGHNEQFF.

The chain combines TRBV27 with TRBJ1-1; perhaps TRBD1 as D (5 bases). Per germline, CDR1 MNHEY and CDR2 SMNVEV (reference sequence). The CDR3 has 15 amino acids. V shed 7 bases and J shed 1 base, with 16 bases lying between them. The CDR3 sequence: CASTNPGVWNTEAFF. In DNA form, the CDR3 reads TGTGCCAGCACCAATCCGGGGGTTTGGAACACTGAAGCTTTCTTT.

The chain joins TRBV7-8 to TRBJ2-3; D not resolved. The CDR3 has 12 amino acids. V lost 5 bases to trimming and J lost 6 bases, with 9 bases between them. Germline V gene sequence: CDR1 SGHVS, CDR2 FQNEAQ. The CDR3 DNA is TGTGCCAGCAGCCAGACGCGGGATACGCAGTATTTT. Its translation: CASSQTRDTQYF.

The chain uses TRBV9 and TRBJ1-1; 9 nucleotides line up with TRBD1. The CDR3 contains 15 residues. Trimming removed 4 bases from V and 5 bases from J; junction bases left unmatched: 9. CDR1 and CDR2 from the germline V gene are SGDLS and YYNGEE. As DNA, the CDR3 is TGTGCCAGCAGCTCGAGGACAGGGGTGGGTACTGAAGCTTTCTTT. As protein: CASSSRTGVGTEAFF.

In DNA, the CDR3 is TGTGCCAGTAGTAAACTAGCGGGAGAGGGCAATGAGCAGTTCTTC. It is translated as CASSKLAGEGNEQFF. The chain recombines TRBV19 with TRBJ2-1; 11 nucleotides line up with TRBD2. V shed 4 bases and J 6 bases; nucleotides not matched to a gene: 5. This CDR3 region has 15 residues. From germline, CDR1 is LNHDA and CDR2 SQIVND (reference sequence).

V gene TRBV5-5 combines with J gene TRBJ1-6; D perhaps matches TRBD1 (5 bases). CDR1 and CDR2 from the germline V gene are SGHKS and YYEKEE (reference sequence). There are 15 residues in the CDR3. The V end was cut by 4 bases, the J end by 7 bases, with 15 bases between. The CDR3, as DNA: TGTGCCAGCAGCCCTCCGGGGGACGGGAATTCACCCCTCCACTTT. It yields the protein CASSPPGDGNSPLHF.

V gene TRBV3-1 (or the pseudogene TRBV3-2) combines with J gene TRBJ2-5; 14 positions match TRBD2. Trimming removed 4 bases from V and 5 bases from J; junction bases left unmatched: 6. Germline V lookup: CDR1 LGHDT, CDR2 YNNKEL (reference sequence). The length of the CDR3 is 16 residues. The CDR3, as DNA: TGTGCCAGCAGCCTTCCGACTAGCGGGAGGGCCGAGACCCAGTACTTC. The encoded protein is CASSLPTSGRAETQYF.

The gene calls are TRBV5-6 and TRBJ1-6; D remains unclear. Per the germline V gene, CDR1 is SGHDT and CDR2 is YYEEEE. CDR3 length: 15 residues. V was pared by 1 base and J by 9 bases, with 14 bases between. The CDR3 region has the DNA TGTGCCAGCAGCTTGAGAACGGCGGGAGGTTCACCCCTCCACTTT. As protein: CASSLRTAGGSPLHF. Full variable domain (missing parts from reference TRBV5-6 and TRBJ1-6): DAGVTQSPTHLIKTRGQQVTLRCSPKSGHDTVSWYQQALGQGPQFIFQYYEEEERQRGNFPDRFSGHQFPNYSSELNVNALLLGDSALYLCASSLRTAGGSPLHFGNGTRLTVT.

This chain connects TRBV6-5 to TRBJ1-6; weak D call: TRBD1 (6 bases). From germline, CDR1 is MNHEY and CDR2 SVGAGI. V lost 3 bases to trimming and J lost 13 bases, with 13 bases between them. The CDR3 covers 13 residues. CDR3 DNA: TGTGCCAGCAGTTATAAGGGGGTATCGCCCCTCCACTTT. Protein sequence: CASSYKGVSPLHF.

This chain uses TRBV2 with TRBJ2-7; D is undetermined. Germline loops: CDR1 SNHLY, CDR2 FYNNEI. V lost 2 bases, J lost 6 bases, and 14 bases lay in between. There are 14 residues in the CDR3. Written as DNA, the CDR3 is TGTGCCAGCAGTGAAATTATGCGGAGCTCCGAGCAGTACTTC. It codes for CASSEIMRSSEQYF.

This clone has more than one count but fewer than ten. The CDR3 sequence: CATNTGDRGSGYTF. DNA for the CDR3: TGTGCCACCAACACGGGCGACAGGGGGAGCGGCTACACCTTC. This rearrangement joins TRBV24-1 to TRBJ1-2, with 9 positions matching TRBD1. The ends lost 8 bases at V and 8 bases at J; junction bases unmatched: 11. The CDR3 has 14 amino acids. CDR1 is KGHDR, CDR2 SFDVKD, per germline.

The genes are TRBV5-4 and TRBJ2-3, with 12 positions matching TRBD2. With V trimmed by 4 bases and J by 4 bases, 7 bases remained unmatched. This CDR3 region has 16 residues. Germline assignment: CDR1 SGHNT and CDR2 YYREEE (reference sequence). CDR3 amino acids: CASSNLAGGWSDTQYF. The CDR3 DNA sequence: TGTGCCAGCAGCAACCTAGCGGGAGGGTGGTCAGATACGCAGTATTTT.

The chain links TRBV5-1 to TRBJ2-1; 12 nucleotides align to TRBD2. V dropped 4 bases and J dropped 6; count of bases not matched to a gene: 11. This CDR3 contains 17 residues. Looked up from germline, CDR1 is SGHRS and CDR2 is YFSETQ. CDR3 nucleotides: TGCGCCAGCAGCGCCGGAGGACTAGCGGGAATAATCAATGAGCAGTTCTTC. Its translation: CASSAGGLAGIINEQFF.

The V and J genes are TRBV15 and TRBJ2-7; TRBD1 might be the D (7 bases). Trimming removed 0 bases at V and 3 bases at J, with 15 bases between. This CDR3 region has 16 residues. Germline-derived CDR1 and CDR2 are LNHNV and YYDKDF (reference sequence). In DNA, the CDR3 is TGTGCCACCAGCAGAGAAGGAGGGGGCACCATCTACGAGCAGTACTTC. It codes for CATSREGGGTIYEQYF. The whole variable domain, remainder taken from reference TRBV15 and TRBJ2-7, is DAMVIQNPRYQVTQFGKPVTLSCSQTLNHNVMYWYQQKSSQAPKLLFHYYDKDFNNEADTPDNFQSRRPNTSFCFLDIRSPGLGDTAMYLCATSREGGGTIYEQYFGPGTRLTVT.